One and the same sample provided the 28 T cell receptor beta chains below, sequenced in a study of a mutant IDH1 vaccine in newly diagnosed glioma. Their antigen targets remain unknown. Clones were read by immunoSEQ multiplex PCR, and TCRdb kept only the in-frame ones, dropping some. The repertoire holds around 61,000 clones, with over 70% as singletons. Noted time point: week 47, end of study. Every vaccine dose comprised 300 ug of mutant IDH1 20-mer peptide plus topical imiquimod. Material: PBMCs, obtained from a glioma patient whose treatment included an IDH1 peptide vaccine. These receptors were obtained from a man aged 50-59 years with glioma.

In its sample, this clone was seen a few times. The chain couples TRBV29-1 to TRBJ1-1, with TRBD1 matching 7 bases. CDR3 size: 12 residues. V lost 7 bases to trimming and J lost 4 bases; unmatched junction nucleotides: 6. Germline CDR1 SQVTM, CDR2 ANQGSEA. The CDR3: CSGTRQGTEAFF. CDR3 nucleotide sequence: TGCAGCGGGACGAGACAGGGCACTGAAGCTTTCTTT.

This rearrangement joins TRBV27 to TRBJ2-7; TRBD2 is a possible D gene (6 bases). This CDR3 region has 13 residues. Germline values: CDR1 MNHEY, CDR2 SMNVEV (reference sequence). V was shortened by 1 base and J by 6 bases, with 10 bases between the two germline ends. CDR3 bases: TGTGCCAGCAGTTTATATAGCGGATCCGAGCAGTACTTC. As protein: CASSLYSGSEQYF.

The chain employs TRBV5-4 and TRBJ2-5; 10 bases agree with TRBD2. Germline-derived CDR1 and CDR2 are SGHNT and YYREEE (reference sequence). This CDR3 has 15 residues. The J segment lost 4 bases and the V segment lost 3 bases, leaving 6 bases of the junction unmatched. This chain's CDR3 is CASSSYSGGVETQYF. CDR3 bases: TGTGCCAGCAGCTCCTACAGCGGGGGGGTAGAGACCCAGTACTTC.

The J gene is TRBJ2-2, the V gene TRBV9; D not certain. The CDR3 consists of 11 residues. Trimming took 5 bases from V and 6 from J, leaving 5 bases between them. The V gene's germline CDR1 is SGDLS and CDR2 YYNGEE. CDR3 sequence reads: CASRFPGELFF. Here the CDR3 DNA reads TGTGCCAGCAGATTTCCCGGGGAGCTGTTTTTT.

The chain links TRBV11-3 to TRBJ2-3, with a weak D call TRBD1 (6 bases). In germline, CDR1 is SGHNT, CDR2 YENEEA. Trimming left V 5 bases short and J 4 bases short, with 7 bases between. This CDR3 has 12 residues. The CDR3 loop reads CASSDRPDTQYF. The CDR3 DNA reads as TGTGCCAGCAGCGACAGGCCAGATACGCAGTATTTT.

The sample holds one count of this clone. The chain links TRBV19 to TRBJ2-7, with 12 bases identical to TRBD1. V lost 3 bases, J lost 5 bases, and 5 bases stayed unmatched. The CDR3 extends over 15 amino acids. Germline assignment: CDR1 LNHDA and CDR2 SQIVND (reference sequence). The CDR3 DNA is TGTGCCAGTAGTATCACCGGGACAGGGGGCAACGAGCAGTACTTC. Translating it yields CASSITGTGGNEQYF.

As regards this clone: This CDR3 is also generated by other DNA sequences in the sample. The gene calls are TRBV5-6 and TRBJ2-2, with D possibly TRBD1 on 6 matching bases. Germline V CDR1 and CDR2: SGHDT, YYEEEE. V dropped 1 base and J dropped 1 base, with 8 bases sitting between them. This CDR3 is 15 amino acids long. CDR3 bases: TGTGCCAGCAGCTTGCAGGGGCAGAACACCGGGGAGCTGTTTTTT. Its protein product is CASSLQGQNTGELFF.

The chain couples TRBV6-5 to TRBJ2-1, with TRBD2 as a possible D gene (6 bases). Germline assignment: CDR1 MNHEY and CDR2 SVGAGI. V was trimmed by 5 bases and J by 1 base, leaving 12 bases between them. The CDR3 totals 15 residues. The CDR3 coding sequence is TGTGCCAGCAGTAAGCCCGGGACTTCCTACAATGAGCAGTTCTTC. Its translation is CASSKPGTSYNEQFF.

The V and J genes are TRBV27 and TRBJ2-7; 7 bases align to TRBD2. The CDR3 length is 12 residues. V shed 11 bases, J shed 4 bases, and the junction held 8 bases outside the gene matches. Germline V gene lookup returns CDR1 MNHEY and CDR2 SMNVEV (reference sequence). CDR3 DNA sequence: TGTGCCGTGGGGGGGATGTCTTACGAGCAGTACTTC. Translated: CAVGGMSYEQYF.

The gene calls are TRBV7-9 and TRBJ2-1; possible D gene TRBD2, 6 bases. Germline CDR1 reads SEHNR; CDR2 reads FQNEAQ (reference sequence). CDR3 size: 13 residues. V was trimmed by 5 bases and J by 9 bases, leaving 14 bases between them. For the CDR3, the DNA is TGTGCCAGCAGCCAAGAGGAGGGGTCTGAGCAGTTCTTC. It yields the protein CASSQEEGSEQFF.

This clone was counted between two and nine times. This chain links TRBV14 with TRBJ2-2; D remains ambiguous. The CDR3 contains 14 residues. Germline values: CDR1 SGHDN, CDR2 FVKESK. V lost 0 bases and J lost 4, with 6 bases in between. The CDR3 protein is CASSQEVGTGELFF. In DNA, the CDR3 is TGTGCCAGCAGCCAAGAAGTGGGCACCGGGGAGCTGTTTTTT.

The table lists this clone with a few counts. This chain uses TRBV4-3 with TRBJ1-5, with D hard to call. Per germline, CDR1 LGHNA and CDR2 YSLEER. The CDR3 is 13 amino acids. Trimming pared 0 bases from V and 7 bases from J, leaving 7 bases between. CDR3 bases: TGCGCCAGCAGCCAAGATCGGTTGCAGCCCCAGCATTTT. This translates into CASSQDRLQPQHF.

The chain joins TRBV11-2 to TRBJ2-7; 9 bases fit TRBD2. Germline CDR1 and CDR2: SGHAT and FQNNGV. The ends lost 5 bases at V and 4 bases at J; junction bases unmatched: 9. The CDR3 length is 15 residues. CDR3 sequence: CASSLERGAPYEQYF. CDR3 nucleotide sequence: TGTGCCAGCAGCCTTGAGCGGGGGGCTCCTTACGAGCAGTACTTC.

V gene TRBV7-9 combines with J gene TRBJ2-2; D unresolved. This CDR3 is built from 13 residues. V was clipped by 2 bases and J by 4 bases, with 5 bases between them. The germline V gene encodes CDR1 SEHNR and CDR2 FQNEAQ (reference sequence). Written as DNA, the CDR3 is TGTGCCAGCAGCTTAATCGGCACCGGGGAGCTGTTTTTT. This translates into CASSLIGTGELFF.

This clone was seen a handful of times. The rearrangement links TRBV18 to TRBJ1-6; 7 positions agree with TRBD1. Losses at the gene ends were 3 bases for V and 8 bases for J; bases not matched to a gene: 4. The CDR3 consists of 14 residues. From germline, CDR1 is KGHSH and CDR2 LQKENI. In DNA, the CDR3 is TGTGCCAGCTCACCGGAGACAGGGCATTCACCCCTCCACTTT. Amino acids: CASSPETGHSPLHF.

The chain is built from TRBV30 and TRBJ2-3, with D tentatively TRBD2 (5 bases). This CDR3 comprises 15 residues. Trimming took off 2 bases at V and 0 bases at J, with 12 bases between the two ends. CDR1 GTSNPN and CDR2 SVGIG come from the germline V gene (reference sequence). The CDR3 here is CAWSQDWSSTDTQYF. The CDR3 region has the DNA TGTGCCTGGAGTCAGGACTGGTCTAGCACAGATACGCAGTATTTT. Full variable domain (missing parts from reference TRBV30 and TRBJ2-3): SQTIHQWPATLVQPVGSPLSLECTVEGTSNPNLYWYRQAAGRGLQLLFYSVGIGQISSEVPQNLSASRPQDRQFILSSKKLLLSDSGFYLCAWSQDWSSTDTQYFGPGTRLTVL.

This chain links TRBV19 with TRBJ2-5; D gene uncertain. Germline V gene lookup returns CDR1 LNHDA and CDR2 SQIVND (reference sequence). CDR3 length: 16 amino acids. V was pared by 5 bases and J by 1 base, with 17 bases between. The CDR3 coding sequence is TGTGCCAGTAGTTCAACGATCCACCCACCCCAAGAGACCCAGTACTTC. Protein product: CASSSTIHPPQETQYF.

Note on this clone: The sample carries other DNA sequences with the same CDR3. The CDR3 region is CASRENTEAFF. CDR3 nucleotide sequence: TGTGCCAGCAGGGAGAACACTGAAGCTTTCTTT. This rearrangement joins TRBV6-1 to TRBJ1-1, with D hard to call. Trimming stripped 6 bases from V and 1 base from J, with 3 bases between. There are 11 residues in the CDR3. Per the germline V gene, CDR1 is MNHNS and CDR2 is SASEGT.

The chain is built from TRBV13 and TRBJ2-6; unclear D gene. The CDR3 has 15 residues. V lost 4 bases, J lost 0 bases, and 7 bases lay in between. From germline, CDR1 is PRHDT and CDR2 FYEKMQ (reference sequence). CDR3 sequence (DNA): TGTGCCAGCAGCTCCCCGCACTCTGGGGCCAACGTCCTGACTTTC. Encoded protein: CASSSPHSGANVLTF.

This rearrangement joins TRBV5-1 to TRBJ2-7, with 9 nucleotides matching TRBD1. V lost 4 bases to trimming and J lost 0 bases; unmatched junction nucleotides: 5. Germline lookup yields CDR1 SGHRS and CDR2 YFSETQ. This CDR3 spans 15 amino acids. CDR3 region: CASSVGQGSSYEQYF. As DNA, the CDR3 is TGCGCCAGCAGCGTGGGACAGGGAAGCTCCTACGAGCAGTACTTC.

The gene calls are TRBV6-6 and TRBJ1-5; no definite D call. CDR3 length: 15 residues. Trimming stripped 0 bases from V and 5 bases from J, with 11 bases between. The germline CDR1 and CDR2 sequences are MNHNY and SVGAGI (reference sequence). CDR3 nucleotide sequence: TGTGCCAGCAGTTACTCATCAGGAGCGGATCAGCCCCAGCATTTT. Protein: CASSYSSGADQPQHF.

The V call is TRBV7-2, the J call TRBJ1-2; possible D gene TRBD1, 6 bases. V lost 7 bases to trimming and J lost 2 bases, with 14 bases between them. Germline assignment: CDR1 SGHTA and CDR2 FQGNSA. The CDR3 has 14 amino acids. The CDR3 DNA reads TGTGCCAGCACCTTGACAGGCAGCAACTATGGCTACACCTTC. Protein product: CASTLTGSNYGYTF.

The chain employs TRBV6-1 and TRBJ2-7; D could derive from TRBD1 or TRBD2 (5 bases each). The CDR3 loop spans 12 amino acids. Trimming cost V 6 bases and J 4 bases, with 10 bases left between them. Germline loops: CDR1 MNHNS, CDR2 SASEGT. Here the CDR3 DNA reads TGTGCCAGCAGCAGGGAGAGGTACGAGCAGTACTTC. Translating gives CASSRERYEQYF.

This clone was found a few times. The chain is built from TRBV5-1 and TRBJ1-2; D might be TRBD1 (6 bases). This CDR3 has 14 amino acids. Germline V CDR1 and CDR2: SGHRS, YFSETQ. Trimming cost V 4 bases and J 3 bases, with 13 bases left between them. The CDR3 bases are TGCGCCAGCAGCGAACAGGGAGGGGACTATGGCTACACCTTC. Amino acids: CASSEQGGDYGYTF.

The chain employs TRBV5-5 and TRBJ2-7, with 7 bases aligning to TRBD1. This CDR3 is 15 amino acids long. Losses at the gene ends were 4 bases for V and 5 bases for J; bases not matched to a gene: 12. Germline V lookup: CDR1 SGHKS, CDR2 YYEKEE (reference sequence). The CDR3 DNA reads TGTGCCAGCAGCCCTACCGCGAGGGGGCTGGACGAGCAGTACTTC. Residues: CASSPTARGLDEQYF.

The chain links TRBV6-5 to TRBJ2-7; possible D gene TRBD1, 6 bases. There are 12 residues in the CDR3. CDR1 MNHEY and CDR2 SVGAGI come from the germline V gene. Between the trimmed V and J ends, which lost 5 bases and 2 bases, there was a span of 7 bases. The CDR3 protein is CASSQGTYEQYF. CDR3 nucleotides: TGTGCCAGCAGTCAGGGGACCTACGAGCAGTACTTC.

As DNA, the CDR3 is TGTGCCAGCAGCTCCGGAAGGGGTGGCCTCTATGGCTACACCTTC. It encodes CASSSGRGGLYGYTF. The rearrangement links TRBV7-2 to TRBJ1-2, with D possibly matching TRBD1 (5 bases). Germline V gene data show CDR1 as SGHTA and CDR2 as FQGNSA. This CDR3 comprises 15 residues. V lost 4 bases to trimming and J lost 4 bases, with 16 bases between them.

This clone has only a few counts. V gene TRBV20-1 combines with J gene TRBJ1-2; no firm D call. CDR1 DFQATT and CDR2 SNEGSKA come from the germline V gene (reference sequence). V shed 6 bases and J shed 6 bases, with 11 bases lying between them. CDR3 length equals 11 residues. The CDR3 sequence: CSARTRDGYTF. In nucleotides, the CDR3 is TGCAGTGCCAGGACCCGGGATGGCTACACCTTC.